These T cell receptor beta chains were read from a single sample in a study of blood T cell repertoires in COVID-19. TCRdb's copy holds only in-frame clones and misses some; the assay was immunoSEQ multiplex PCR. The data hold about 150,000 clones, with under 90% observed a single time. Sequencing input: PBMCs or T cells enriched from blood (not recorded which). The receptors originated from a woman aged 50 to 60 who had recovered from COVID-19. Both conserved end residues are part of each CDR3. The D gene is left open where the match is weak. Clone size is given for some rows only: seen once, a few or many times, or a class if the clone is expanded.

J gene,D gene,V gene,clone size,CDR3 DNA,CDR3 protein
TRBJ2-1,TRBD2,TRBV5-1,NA,TGCGCCAGCAGGGGCGGGAGCTCCTACAATGAGCAGTTCTTC,CASRGGSSYNEQFF
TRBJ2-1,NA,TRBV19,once,TGTGCCAGTAGAAGGGGAGGAGGAATCAACAATGAGCAGTTCTTC,CASRRGGGINNEQFF
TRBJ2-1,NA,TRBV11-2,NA,TGTGCCAGCGGAGGAACGGGGTCATACAATGAGCAGTTCTTC,CASGGTGSYNEQFF
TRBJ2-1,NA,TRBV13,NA,TGTGCCAGCAGGGAAGCGGGCTTCTCCTACAATGAGCAGTTCTTC,CASREAGFSYNEQFF
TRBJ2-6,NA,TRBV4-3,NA,TGCGCCAGCAGCCAAGATGGAGCTACAGGGCCTGGGGCCAACGTCCTGACTTTC,CASSQDGATGPGANVLTF
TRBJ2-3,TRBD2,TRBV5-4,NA,TGTGCCAGCAGCTTGGTAGCGGGGGGAACAGATACGCAGTATTTT,CASSLVAGGTDTQYF
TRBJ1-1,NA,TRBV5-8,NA,TGTGCCAGCAGCTTGTGGGGGGGAGTCAAAGTGAACACTGAAGCTTTCTTT,CASSLWGGVKVNTEAFF
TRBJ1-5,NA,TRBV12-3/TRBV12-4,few,TGTGCCACCTGCCGGGGGGGCGGGCAGCCCCAGCATTTT,CATCRGGGQPQHF
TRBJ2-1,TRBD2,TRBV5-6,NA,TGTGCCAGCAGCCCCGGGACTACAATCTACAATGAGCAGTTCTTC,CASSPGTTIYNEQFF
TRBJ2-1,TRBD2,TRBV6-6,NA,TGTGCCAGCACCCCCGGCCGGACTAGCGGAACCAATGAGCAGTTCTTC,CASTPGRTSGTNEQFF
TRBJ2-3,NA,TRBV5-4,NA,TGTGCCAGCAGCGGCGGGGTTCTCAGCACAGATACGCAGTATTTT,CASSGGVLSTDTQYF
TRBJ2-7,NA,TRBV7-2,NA,TGTGCCAGCAGCAGCACAGAGAGCTCCTACGAGCAGTACTTC,CASSSTESSYEQYF
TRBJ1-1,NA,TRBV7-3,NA,TGTGCCAGCAGCTTATTCACAGCCTCTGAAGCTTTCTTT,CASSLFTASEAFF
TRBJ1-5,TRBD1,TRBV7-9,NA,TGTGCCAGCAGCAACTTGGACAGGGTTCAGCCCCAGCATTTT,CASSNLDRVQPQHF
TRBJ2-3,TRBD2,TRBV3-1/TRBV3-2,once,TGTGCCAGCAGCCAAGAGGCGGGAGGAAGCACAGATACGCAGTATTTT,CASSQEAGGSTDTQYF
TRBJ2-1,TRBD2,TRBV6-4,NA,TGTGCCAGCAGTGAAGAGCGGGGGCACAATGAGCAGTTCTTC,CASSEERGHNEQFF
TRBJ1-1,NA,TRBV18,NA,TGTGCCAGCTCACTTACATCCCAAATGAACACTGAAGCTTTCTTT,CASSLTSQMNTEAFF
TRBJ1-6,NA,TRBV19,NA,TGTGCCAGTAGTATAGGAGGGAATGTTCCACCCCTCCACTTT,CASSIGGNVPPLHF
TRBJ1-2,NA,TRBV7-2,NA,TGTGCCAGCAGCTTAGTGGGCGGGGATGGCTACACCTTC,CASSLVGGDGYTF
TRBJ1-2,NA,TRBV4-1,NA,TGCGCCAGCAGCCAGGATAAGACAATCTATGGCTACACCTTC,CASSQDKTIYGYTF
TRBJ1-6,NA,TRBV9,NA,TGTGCCAGCAGCGAAGCGGGAGTAGGATCACCCCTCCACTTT,CASSEAGVGSPLHF
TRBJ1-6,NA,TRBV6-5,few,TGTGCCAGCAGTCCACTCTTGGGGGGGTTTTCACCCCTCCACTTT,CASSPLLGGFSPLHF
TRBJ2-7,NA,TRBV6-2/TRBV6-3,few,TGTGCCAGCAGCCTCCTCTCCTACGAGCAGTACTTC,CASSLLSYEQYF
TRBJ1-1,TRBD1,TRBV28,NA,TGTGCCTCTGACCGGGACAGTAACACTGAAGCTTTCTTT,CASDRDSNTEAFF
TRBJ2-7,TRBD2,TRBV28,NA,TGTGCCAGCAGCCTTCCCGGGACTAGAACGAGCGAGCAGTACTTC,CASSLPGTRTSEQYF
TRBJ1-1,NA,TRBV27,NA,TGTGCCAGCAGTTTATCCAACACACGTAGGGGGGGTAGGGCTGAAGCTTTCTTT,CASSLSNTRRGGRAEAFF
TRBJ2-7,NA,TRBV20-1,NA,TGCAGTGCTGAGGACAGCTACGAGCAGTACTTC,CSAEDSYEQYF
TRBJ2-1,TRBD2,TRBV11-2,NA,TGTGCCAGCAGCTTAGGGACTAGCGTCAACAATGAGCAGTTCTTC,CASSLGTSVNNEQFF
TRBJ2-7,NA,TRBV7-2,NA,TGTGCCAGCAGCTTAGTAGGGGTTTCCGGTAGCTACGAGCAGTACTTC,CASSLVGVSGSYEQYF
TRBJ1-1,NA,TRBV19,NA,TGTGCCAGTAGGAGAACAGGGATGAACACTGAAGCTTTCTTT,CASRRTGMNTEAFF
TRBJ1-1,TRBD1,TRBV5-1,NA,TGCGCCAGCAGCGCCCGACAGGGAATGAACACTGAAGCTTTCTTT,CASSARQGMNTEAFF
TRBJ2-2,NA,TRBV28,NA,TGTGCCAGCAGTACAGTGGGGGGGGCTCGAGGGAACACCGGGGAGCTGTTTTTT,CASSTVGGARGNTGELFF
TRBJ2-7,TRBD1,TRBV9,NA,TGTGCCAGCAGCTCCGGACAGGGTCGGTCCTACGAGCAGTACTTC,CASSSGQGRSYEQYF
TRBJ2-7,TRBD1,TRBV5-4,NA,TGTGCCAGCAGCAGCTCAGGGGGCGGCTACGAGCAGTACTTC,CASSSSGGGYEQYF
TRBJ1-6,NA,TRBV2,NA,TGTGCCAGCAGTTTGGGGTTTGGGGCAGGATCTTCACCCCTCCACTTT,CASSLGFGAGSSPLHF
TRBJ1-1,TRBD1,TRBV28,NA,TGTGCCAGCAGGGGACAGGCGAACACTGAAGCTTTCTTT,CASRGQANTEAFF
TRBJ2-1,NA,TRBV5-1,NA,TGCGCCAGCAGCTTCGAGGACGGAGGATACAATGAGCAGTTCTTC,CASSFEDGGYNEQFF
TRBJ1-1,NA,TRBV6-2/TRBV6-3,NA,TGTGCCAGCAGTCAGCCGACAGCGGGATCTGGTGCTTTCTTT,CASSQPTAGSGAFF
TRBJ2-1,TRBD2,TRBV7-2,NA,TGTGCCAGCAGGCAATCGCGGACTAGCGGTTACAATGAGCAGTTCTTC,CASRQSRTSGYNEQFF
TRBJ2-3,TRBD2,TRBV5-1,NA,TGCGCCAGCACCCGGGAGGCTGGGGGAGCAGATACGCAGTATTTT,CASTREAGGADTQYF
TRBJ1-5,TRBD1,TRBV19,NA,TGTGCCAGTAGTAAGGACGGACAGGCCAATCAGCCCCAGCATTTT,CASSKDGQANQPQHF
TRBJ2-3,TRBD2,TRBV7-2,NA,TGTGCCAGCAGCTTTAGCGGGGAGCGCACAGATACGCAGTATTTT,CASSFSGERTDTQYF
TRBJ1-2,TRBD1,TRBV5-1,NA,TGCGCCAGCAGCTTCTACCCAGGGGGCGCCTCATATGGCTACACCTTC,CASSFYPGGASYGYTF
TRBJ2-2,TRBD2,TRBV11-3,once,TGTGCCAGCAGCTTAGACTTAAGCGGGAGAACCGGGGAGCTGTTTTTT,CASSLDLSGRTGELFF
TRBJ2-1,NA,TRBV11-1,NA,TGTGCCAGCAGCTTAGGTGGGGGACTCCGCGGCAATGAGCAGTTCTTC,CASSLGGGLRGNEQFF
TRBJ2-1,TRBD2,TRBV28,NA,TGTGCCAGCAGTTCCTACGGGACTAGCGGGAGTAGGGAGCAGTTCTTC,CASSSYGTSGSREQFF
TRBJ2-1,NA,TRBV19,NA,TGTGCCAGTAGTAAGTCAGGGACCTACAATGAGCAGTTCTTC,CASSKSGTYNEQFF
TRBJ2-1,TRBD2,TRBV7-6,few,TGTGCCAGCAGCTTAGTTCAGGTAGCGGGAGTGGGTGAGCAGTTCTTC,CASSLVQVAGVGEQFF
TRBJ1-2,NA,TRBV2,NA,TGTGCCAGCAGTGAAGGCTCGGCGGGTTATGGCTACACCTTC,CASSEGSAGYGYTF
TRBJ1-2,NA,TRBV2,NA,TGTGCCAGCATGTATAGCGAACGTTACGGCTACACCTTC,CASMYSERYGYTF
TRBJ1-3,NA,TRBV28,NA,TGTGCCAGCAGTCAAAGTCTCGGGGAAGCTACTGGAAACACCATATATTTT,CASSQSLGEATGNTIYF
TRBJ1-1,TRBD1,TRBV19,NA,TGTGCCAGTAGTAAACCGGGACAGGCTGCGAACACTGAAGCTTTCTTT,CASSKPGQAANTEAFF
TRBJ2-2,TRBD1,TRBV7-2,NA,TGTGCCAGCAGCTCGACAGGGGCTGATACCGGGGAGCTGTTTTTT,CASSSTGADTGELFF
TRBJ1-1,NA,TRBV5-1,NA,TGCGCCAGCAGCTTGGCAGGGACACCGAACACTGAAGCTTTCTTT,CASSLAGTPNTEAFF
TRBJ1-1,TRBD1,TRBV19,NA,TGTGCCAGCAAGGACAGGGGGCCGGGGGACACTGAAGCTTTCTTT,CASKDRGPGDTEAFF
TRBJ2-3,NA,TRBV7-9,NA,TGTGCCAGCAGCGAGGGAGGAGATACGCAGTATTTT,CASSEGGDTQYF
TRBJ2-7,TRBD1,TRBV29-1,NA,TGCAGCGTTGAAGGACAGGGTGGCTACGAGCAGTACTTC,CSVEGQGGYEQYF
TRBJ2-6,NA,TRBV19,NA,TGTGCCAGCAGGGGATCTGGGGCCAACGTCCTGACTTTC,CASRGSGANVLTF